Below, 20 T cell receptor beta chains from the same sample are listed, as sequenced in a study of blood T cell repertoires in COVID-19. Profiling relied on immunoSEQ multiplex PCR, and the TCRdb table lists in-frame clones only, not all of them. The data show roughly 92,000 clones, approximately 89% seen once. Sequencing used peripheral blood. Source of these receptors: a man aged 50-60 years with acute or convalescent COVID-19.

The chain uses TRBV5-6 and TRBJ2-7; possible D gene TRBD2, 5 bases. V lost 4 bases and J lost 3, with 11 bases in between. Germline V CDR1 and CDR2: SGHDT, YYEEEE. The CDR3 is 13 residues long. CDR3 loop: CASSTQRSYEQYF. DNA of the CDR3: TGTGCCAGCAGCACCCAGCGGAGCTACGAGCAGTACTTC.

The chain has TRBV6-6 and TRBJ2-5; D call uncertain. Trimming shortened V by 0 bases and J by 4 bases, and 9 bases separated the two germline ends. CDR1 MNHNY and CDR2 SVGAGI come from the germline V gene (reference sequence). This CDR3 comprises 14 residues. DNA for the CDR3: TGTGCCAGCAGTTACTCTCAGGTTCGAGAGACCCAGTACTTC. Translated, it gives CASSYSQVRETQYF.

The chain is built from TRBV10-1 and TRBJ1-2; TRBD1 matches at 11 bases. The CDR3 contains 16 residues. CDR1 and CDR2 (germline): WNHNN, SYGVQD (reference sequence). Germline trimming cut 5 bases from V and 8 bases from J; bases unmatched to any gene: 13. CDR3 region: CASSRGRTGGYEGYTF. The CDR3, as DNA: TGCGCCAGCAGTAGAGGTCGGACAGGGGGCTATGAGGGCTACACCTTC.

The chain employs TRBV20-1 and TRBJ2-1; the D gene could be TRBD1 or TRBD2 (5 bases each). This CDR3 comprises 15 residues. CDR1 DFQATT and CDR2 SNEGSKA come from the germline V gene (reference sequence). Trimming took off 3 bases at V and 0 bases at J, with 12 bases between the two ends. In DNA, the CDR3 is TGCAGTGCTAGTGGGACGGGGAGCTCCTACAATGAGCAGTTCTTC. Its protein product is CSASGTGSSYNEQFF.

The chain combines TRBV27 with TRBJ2-3, with 7 positions matching TRBD1. The CDR3 length is 15 residues. Looked up from germline, CDR1 is MNHEY and CDR2 is SMNVEV (reference sequence). V lost 5 bases, J lost 2 bases, and 7 bases stayed unmatched. The chain's CDR3 is CASSLEDRATDTQYF. For the CDR3, the DNA is TGTGCCAGCAGTCTGGAAGACAGGGCCACAGATACGCAGTATTTT.

The CDR3 region has the DNA TGTGCCAGTCGGGGACAGGGAAATATCCAGCCCCAGCATTTT. It yields the protein CASRGQGNIQPQHF. V and J are TRBV19 and TRBJ1-5; 9 bases agree with TRBD1. This CDR3 is 14 amino acids long. The V segment lost 8 bases and the J segment 7 bases; nucleotides outside the gene matches: 9. The germline gives CDR1 LNHDA, CDR2 SQIVND (reference sequence). The variable domain in full, with the rest retrieved from reference TRBV19 and TRBJ1-5, is DGGITQSPKYLFRKEGQNVTLSCEQNLNHDAMYWYRQDPGQGLRLIYYSQIVNDFQKGDIAEGYSVSREKKESFPLTVTSAQKNPTAFYLCASRGQGNIQPQHFGDGTRLSIL.

The gene calls are TRBV21-1 and TRBJ2-7; TRBD2, as called in the table, went unchecked against the DNA. TRBV21-1 is deemed a pseudogene. The CDR3 is made up of 16 amino acids. CDR3 residues: CASSKSWGGLLHEQYF. As DNA, the CDR3 is TGTGCCAGCAGCAAAAGTTGGGGGGGCCTATTACACGAGCAGTACTTC.

The V call is TRBV18, the J call TRBJ1-2, with a weak D call TRBD1 (5 bases). Between the trimmed V and J ends, which lost 3 bases and 5 bases, there was a span of 22 bases. The length of the CDR3 is 17 residues. Germline V CDR1 and CDR2: KGHSH, LQKENI. The CDR3 DNA reads TGTGCCAGCTCACCCAACACGGGCACTTCAGGGTTTTATGGCTACACCTTC. Protein: CASSPNTGTSGFYGYTF.

This clone was counted between two and nine times. The J gene is TRBJ2-5, the V gene TRBV11-2; a possible D gene is TRBD2 (6 bases). The V gene's germline CDR1 is SGHAT and CDR2 FQNNGV. This CDR3 comprises 14 residues. The V end was cut by 2 bases, the J end by 5 bases, with 12 bases between. The CDR3 sequence is CASSLNGGTETQYF. The CDR3 nucleotides read TGTGCCAGCAGCTTAAACGGCGGGACCGAGACCCAGTACTTC.

This clone occurred once. At one end the junction does not follow the germline gene, possibly because of a read error. The rearrangement uses TRBV9 and TRBJ2-3, with D perhaps matching TRBD2 (5 bases). Germline CDR1 reads SGDLS; CDR2 reads YYNGEE. The CDR3 totals 14 residues. The CDR3 DNA reads as TGTGCCAGCAGCTCCCGTTCTAGCAAAGATACGCAGTATTTT. This codes for CASSSRSSKDTQYF.

About this clone: The same CDR3 arises from other DNA sequences in this sample as well. The chain couples TRBV7-2 to TRBJ1-1, with D possibly TRBD1 on 6 matching bases. V lost 4 bases and J lost 3, with 9 bases in between. CDR3 size: 13 residues. CDR1 is SGHTA, CDR2 FQGNSA, per germline. The CDR3 coding sequence is TGTGCCAGCAGCTCTCAGGGGTACACTGAAGCTTTCTTT. Translating gives CASSSQGYTEAFF.

The chain is built from TRBV7-9 and TRBJ2-5; 7 bases match TRBD2. Germline V lookup: CDR1 SEHNR, CDR2 FQNEAQ (reference sequence). The CDR3 loop spans 14 amino acids. Trimming at V came to 5 bases and at J to 3 bases, leaving 6 bases not matched to a gene. The CDR3 nucleotides are TGTGCCAGCAGCAGGGTGGGAGGGAAAGAGACCCAGTACTTC. Translated, it gives CASSRVGGKETQYF. Full variable domain (missing parts from reference TRBV7-9 and TRBJ2-5): DTGVSQNPRHKITKRGQNVTFRCDPISEHNRLYWYRQTLGQGPEFLTYFQNEAQLEKSRLLSDRFSAERPKGSFSTLEIQRTEQGDSAMYLCASSRVGGKETQYFGPGTRLLVL.

This clone was observed a few times. This chain's CDR3 is CASSPGTSGSGSGANVLTF. The DNA of the CDR3 is TGCGCCAGCAGTCCCGGGACTAGCGGGAGTGGGTCTGGGGCCAACGTCCTGACTTTC. The chain carries TRBV4-1 and TRBJ2-6, with TRBD2 matching over 14 bases. V lost 6 bases, J lost 1 base, and 8 bases stayed unmatched. Looked up from germline, CDR1 is MGHRA and CDR2 is YSYEKL. The CDR3 runs to 19 residues.

The gene calls are TRBV12-5 and TRBJ2-1; D possibly corresponds to TRBD2 (6 bases). The CDR3 runs 15 residues. From germline, CDR1 is LGHNT and CDR2 FRNRAP. V lost 3 bases and J lost 6, with 15 bases in between. This CDR3 reads CASGLSGMGGNEQFF. CDR3 coding DNA: TGTGCTAGTGGTTTATCCGGGATGGGGGGCAATGAGCAGTTCTTC.

The CDR3 is CASSLRWTGVYNYGYTF. CDR3 DNA: TGTGCCAGCAGTTTAAGATGGACAGGGGTCTATAACTATGGCTACACCTTC. This rearrangement joins TRBV28 to TRBJ1-2; 9 nucleotides align to TRBD1. The CDR3 length is 17 residues. Unmatched junction bases numbered 8, after V lost 2 bases and J lost 1 base. CDR1 and CDR2 from the germline V gene are MDHEN and SYDVKM.

The chain carries TRBV4-1 and TRBJ1-1; D not resolved. This CDR3 spans 13 amino acids. Trimming pared 6 bases from V and 0 bases from J, leaving 8 bases between. In germline, CDR1 is MGHRA, CDR2 YSYEKL. In DNA, the CDR3 is TGCGCCAGCAGTGAGCTATTGAACACTGAAGCTTTCTTT. It encodes CASSELLNTEAFF.

The chain couples TRBV11-3 to TRBJ2-3; tentatively, D is TRBD2 (6 bases). Germline loops: CDR1 SGHNT, CDR2 YENEEA. Trimming left V 1 base short and J 4 bases short, with 18 bases between. The CDR3 extends over 17 amino acids. DNA of the CDR3: TGTGCCAGCAGCTTAGTCGGAGACGGGAGCATTTCAGATACGCAGTATTTT. Translated, it gives CASSLVGDGSISDTQYF.

This chain connects TRBV15 to TRBJ1-2, with TRBD1 matching 9 bases. Germline-derived CDR1 and CDR2 are LNHNV and YYDKDF (reference sequence). Unmatched junction bases numbered 15, after V lost 0 bases and J lost 4 bases. The CDR3 consists of 19 residues. CDR3: CATSRDGLGQGRTLYGYTF. CDR3 nucleotides: TGTGCCACCAGCAGAGATGGTCTAGGACAGGGGCGGACCCTCTATGGCTACACCTTC.

The rearrangement uses TRBV20-1 and TRBJ2-3; 8 nucleotides line up with TRBD2. The length of the CDR3 is 14 residues. J gave up 4 bases and V 3 bases, and 6 bases lay outside the gene matches. Germline CDR1 is DFQATT and CDR2 is SNEGSKA (reference sequence). CDR3 DNA sequence: TGCAGTGCTAGTCGAGCGGGAGTGGCAGATACGCAGTATTTT. Translation: CSASRAGVADTQYF.

The rearrangement uses TRBV25-1 and TRBJ2-3; D may be TRBD2 (6 bases). CDR3 length: 15 residues. In germline, CDR1 is MGHDK, CDR2 SYGVNS. Trimming pared 2 bases from V and 7 bases from J, leaving 16 bases between. This CDR3 reads CASSEPGLGPYTQYF. Here the CDR3 DNA reads TGTGCCAGCAGTGAACCGGGACTCGGGCCGTATACGCAGTATTTT.